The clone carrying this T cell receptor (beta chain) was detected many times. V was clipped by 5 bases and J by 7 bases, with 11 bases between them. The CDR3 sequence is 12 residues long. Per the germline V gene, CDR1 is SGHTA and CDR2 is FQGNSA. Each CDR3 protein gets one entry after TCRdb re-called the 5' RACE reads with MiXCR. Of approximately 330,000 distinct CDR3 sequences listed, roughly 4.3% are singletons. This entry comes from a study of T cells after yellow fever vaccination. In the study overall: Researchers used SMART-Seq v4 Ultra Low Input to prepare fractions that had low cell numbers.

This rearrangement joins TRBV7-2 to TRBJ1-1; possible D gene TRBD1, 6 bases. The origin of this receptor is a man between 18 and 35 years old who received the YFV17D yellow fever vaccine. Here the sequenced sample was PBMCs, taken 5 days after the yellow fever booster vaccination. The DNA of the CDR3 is TGTGCCAGCAGCACGGACAGTAATGAAGCTTTCTTT. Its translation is CASSTDSNEAFF.